One sample yielded the 6 T cell receptor beta chains listed below, sequenced in a study of blood T cell repertoires in COVID-19. Generated by immunoSEQ multiplex PCR, the TCRdb table keeps only in-frame clones and is missing some. The data show a few hundred thousand clones, with about 91% seen just once and approximately 10% held by the top ten. The sample was PBMCs or T cells enriched from blood (not recorded which). These receptors were obtained from a man younger than 30 with acute COVID-19.

The CDR3 here is CASSFEREWYEQYF. The CDR3 DNA follows: TGTGCCAGCAGTTTTGAGCGGGAGTGGTACGAGCAGTACTTC. The chain recombines TRBV28 with TRBJ2-7; TRBD2 matches 8 bases. The CDR3 runs to 14 residues. The J segment lost 4 bases and the V segment lost 3 bases, leaving 5 bases of the junction unmatched. The germline CDR1 and CDR2 sequences are MDHEN and SYDVKM. The full variable domain, with the rest looked up from reference TRBV28 and TRBJ2-7, is DVKVTQSSRYLVKRTGEKVFLECVQDMDHENMFWYRQDPGLGLRLIYFSYDVKMKEKGDIPEGYSVSREKKERFSLILESASTNQTSMYLCASSFEREWYEQYFGPGTRLTVT.

The chain recombines TRBV14 with TRBJ2-7, with D unclear. Trimming took 0 bases from V and 4 from J, leaving 4 bases between them. Germline CDR1 reads SGHDN; CDR2 reads FVKESK. The CDR3 spans 12 residues. The CDR3 region has the DNA TGTGCCAGCAGCCAAGATGAGTACGAGCAGTACTTC. Amino acids: CASSQDEYEQYF.

V usage is TRBV2 and J usage is TRBJ2-7; 10 nucleotides agree with TRBD2. Trimming took 7 bases from V and 5 from J; bases not matched to a gene: 5. Germline values: CDR1 SNHLY, CDR2 FYNNEI. The CDR3 consists of 13 residues. The chain's CDR3 is CASTRGLANEQYF. As DNA, the CDR3 is TGTGCCAGCACCAGGGGACTAGCGAACGAGCAGTACTTC.

The chain uses TRBV2 and TRBJ2-5, with a weak D call TRBD1 (5 bases). This CDR3 has 12 amino acids. CDR1 is SNHLY, CDR2 FYNNEI, per germline. Between the trimmed V and J ends, which lost 4 bases and 4 bases, there was a span of 7 bases. The CDR3 nucleotides are TGTGCCAGCAGTGCAGGGCGAGAGACCCAGTACTTC. Translated: CASSAGRETQYF.

This clone was seen only a few times. J is TRBJ1-2 and V is TRBV3-1 (or the pseudogene TRBV3-2), with TRBD1 matching 8 bases. CDR1 and CDR2 from the germline V gene are LGHDT and YNNKEL (reference sequence). Germline trimming cut 3 bases from V and 6 bases from J; bases unmatched to any gene: 9. This CDR3 is 15 amino acids long. CDR3 coding DNA: TGTGCCAGCAGCCACTCAGTAGCAGGGGGCCATGGCTACACCTTC. Its translation is CASSHSVAGGHGYTF.

J is TRBJ1-2 and V is TRBV7-8; D is possibly TRBD1 (6 bases). The CDR3 extends over 13 amino acids. Trimming shortened V by 3 bases and J by 5 bases, and 10 bases separated the two germline ends. Germline V gene data show CDR1 as SGHVS and CDR2 as FQNEAQ. CDR3 nucleotides: TGTGCCAGCAGCTTCCGGACAGAGTATGGCTACACCTTC. Protein sequence: CASSFRTEYGYTF.